The clone carrying this T cell receptor beta chain was counted at least ten times. The sample is drawn from a study of patients and donors after allogeneic stem cell transplantation. TCRdb reanalysed the RT-PCR reads using MiXCR and keeps one entry per CDR3 protein. The table includes fewer than 500,000 distinct CDR3 sequences, 16% detected once. In germline, CDR1 is SQVTM, CDR2 ANQGSEA. J gave up 6 bases and V 4 bases, and 5 bases lay outside the gene matches. The CDR3 consists of 13 residues. This TCR came from a human donor who was either an allogeneic HSCT recipient or a stem cell or donor lymphocyte infusion donor (not recorded which). It is not recorded whose cells these are; they may come from a transplant donor. The sequenced sample consisted of blood, either unsorted or a sorted T cell fraction (not recorded which). This chain joins TRBV29-1 and TRBJ2-7; 11 nucleotides align to TRBD1. CDR3 sequence (DNA): TGCAGCGTTGGAGGGACAGGGGGGTCCGAGCAGTACTTC. This sequence encodes CSVGGTGGSEQYF.